This TCR beta chain was captured in a study of cytomegalovirus exposure and HLA in healthy donors. Germline V gene lookup returns CDR1 LGHNA and CDR2 YSLEER. Between the trimmed V and J ends, which lost 0 bases and 7 bases, there was a span of 7 bases. There are 13 residues in the CDR3. Profiling relied on immunoSEQ multiplex PCR, and the TCRdb table lists in-frame clones only, not all of them. The table lists about 120,000 clones, about 96% of them singletons. Broader study findings: In vitro checks showed that a few CMV-associated chains really do target CMV antigens.

Only one count was recorded for this clone. Its cognate antigen is unknown. This TCR was sampled from a man aged 18 to 30 in good health and CMV-seronegative. This chain uses TRBV4-3 with TRBJ1-5; D not certain. Source material: PBMCs. In DNA form, the CDR3 reads TGCGCCAGCAGCCAAGATTTGGGCCAGCCCCAGCATTTT. Translated, it gives CASSQDLGQPQHF.